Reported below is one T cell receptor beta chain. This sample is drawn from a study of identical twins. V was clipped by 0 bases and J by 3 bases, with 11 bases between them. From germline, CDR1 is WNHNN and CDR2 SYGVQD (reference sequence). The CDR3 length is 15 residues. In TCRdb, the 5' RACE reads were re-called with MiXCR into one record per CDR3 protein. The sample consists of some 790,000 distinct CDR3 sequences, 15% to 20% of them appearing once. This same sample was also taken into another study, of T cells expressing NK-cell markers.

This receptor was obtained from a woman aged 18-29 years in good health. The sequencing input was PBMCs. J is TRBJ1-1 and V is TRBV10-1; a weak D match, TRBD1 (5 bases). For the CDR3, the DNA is TGCGCCAGCAGTGAGTCTATAGCAGGGTACACTGAAGCTTTCTTT. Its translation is CASSESIAGYTEAFF.